The 7 T cell receptor beta chains reported below all come from one sample, sequenced in a study of shared clonotypes between healthy human individuals. Only in-frame clones appear in the TCRdb table, and some are missing; sequencing was by immunoSEQ multiplex PCR. The table records over 750,000 clones, 96% of them present only once. Naivety among CD8 cells was defined by CD45RO negativity and positive CCR7 selection, thereby excluding terminally differentiated effector memory CD45RA+ cells. Material: naive CD8+ T cells sorted from blood. Every receptor here comes from a man under 40 in good health.

The J gene is TRBJ1-2, the V gene TRBV29-1; TRBD1 matches 9 bases. Germline V lookup: CDR1 SQVTM, CDR2 ANQGSEA. The CDR3 contains 15 residues. After removal of 4 bases from V and 5 bases from J, the junction contained 11 bases not matched to a gene. CDR3 in amino acids: CSVGPLGQGYYGYTF. CDR3 sequence (DNA): TGCAGCGTTGGGCCATTGGGACAGGGATATTATGGCTACACCTTC.

The sample holds one count of this clone. This sequence joins TRBV5-4 and TRBJ2-1; 7 nucleotides align to TRBD1. Germline CDR1 SGHNT, CDR2 YYREEE (reference sequence). Unmatched junction bases numbered 3, after V lost 6 bases and J lost 6 bases. The CDR3 loop spans 12 amino acids. CDR3 sequence (DNA): TGTGCCAGCACCCGGGACAGCAATGAGCAGTTCTTC. As protein: CASTRDSNEQFF.

The chain combines TRBV30 with TRBJ1-5, with 8 bases identical to TRBD1. The CDR3 spans 14 residues. The V gene end was trimmed by 0 bases and the J gene end by 7 bases; junction bases not matched to a gene: 5. Germline V gene sequence: CDR1 GTSNPN, CDR2 SVGIG (reference sequence). CDR3 amino acids: CAWSVGQGRQPQHF. Here the CDR3 DNA reads TGTGCCTGGAGTGTTGGACAGGGACGGCAGCCCCAGCATTTT.

The chain couples TRBV7-9 to TRBJ1-1; TRBD1 matches 8 bases. The CDR3 runs to 16 residues. The V gene end was trimmed by 3 bases and the J gene end by 5 bases; junction bases not matched to a gene: 11. Germline V gene sequence: CDR1 SEHNR, CDR2 FQNEAQ (reference sequence). For the CDR3, the DNA is TGTGCCAGCAGCTTTCATCCCGGACAGGGTGGTACTGAAGCTTTCTTT. It yields the protein CASSFHPGQGGTEAFF. The full variable domain, completed using reference TRBV7-9 and TRBJ1-1, is DTGVSQNPRHKITKRGQNVTFRCDPISEHNRLYWYRQTLGQGPEFLTYFQNEAQLEKSRLLSDRFSAERPKGSFSTLEIQRTEQGDSAMYLCASSFHPGQGGTEAFFGQGTRLTVV.

This clone was seen a single time. This chain links TRBV7-8 with TRBJ2-7; no definite D call. V was pared by 1 base and J by 2 bases, with 9 bases between. The CDR3 runs 14 residues. Germline CDR1 and CDR2: SGHVS and FQNEAQ. CDR3 coding DNA: TGTGCCAGCAGCTTAGTAGCCGCCCCCTACGAGCAGTACTTC. It codes for CASSLVAAPYEQYF.

The genes are TRBV4-3 and TRBJ2-1, with a weak D call TRBD2 (6 bases). V dropped 8 bases and J dropped 9 bases, with 20 bases sitting between them. In germline, CDR1 is LGHNA, CDR2 YSLEER. The CDR3 spans 14 residues. The CDR3 here is CASGPGLGVSEQFF. CDR3 DNA: TGCGCCAGCGGACCGGGACTTGGAGTTTCTGAGCAGTTCTTC.

The chain is built from TRBV27 and TRBJ2-2; D call uncertain. The V end lost 0 bases, the J end lost 7 bases, and 3 bases lay between the germline ends. Germline-derived CDR1 and CDR2 are MNHEY and SMNVEV (reference sequence). The CDR3 spans 12 residues. CDR3 nucleotides: TGTGCCAGCAGTTTATCCATCGGGGAGCTGTTTTTT. It codes for CASSLSIGELFF.